The 21 T cell receptor beta chains below come from one sample, sequenced in a study of cytotoxic CD8 clonotypes in ibrutinib-treated CLL. Here immunoSEQ multiplex PCR was the method, and the copy in TCRdb shows in-frame clones only, minus some. The sample lists fewer than 400,000 clones; over 60% were seen once. The sample consisted of PBMCs, taken after 36 months of ibrutinib treatment. The receptors here all came from a human donor with chronic lymphocytic leukemia.

The gene calls are TRBV6-1 and TRBJ2-2; TRBD1 might be the D (5 bases). Trimming removed 6 bases from V and 2 bases from J, with 10 bases in between. CDR1 is MNHNS and CDR2 is SASEGT in the germline V gene. CDR3 length: 14 residues. Here the CDR3 reads CASRRQGNTGELFF. In nucleotides, the CDR3 is TGTGCCAGCAGGCGTCAGGGCAACACCGGGGAGCTGTTTTTT.

V usage is TRBV10-3 and J usage is TRBJ2-7; 11 positions agree with TRBD2. Germline V gene sequence: CDR1 ENHRY, CDR2 SYGVKD. The CDR3 is 17 residues long. J lost 0 bases, V lost 7 bases, and 11 bases had no gene match. CDR3 nucleotide sequence: TGTGCCATCATGTCCGGGACTAGCGGCTTCTCCTCCTACGAGCAGTACTTC. This gives the protein CAIMSGTSGFSSYEQYF.

The chain has TRBV5-6 and TRBJ2-7, with TRBD1 as a possible D gene (5 bases). The germline V gene encodes CDR1 SGHDT and CDR2 YYEEEE. Deletions cut 4 bases from V and 4 bases from J, with 21 bases between. The length of the CDR3 is 16 residues. CDR3 nucleotide sequence: TGTGCCAGCAGCGCAGTGGGGCACCCAAAGCATTACGAGCAGTACTTC. Translated: CASSAVGHPKHYEQYF.

As DNA, the CDR3 is TGTGCCACCTCCAGGAAAGAGACCCAGTACTTC. It codes for CATSRKETQYF. The rearrangement links TRBV2 to TRBJ2-5, with unresolved D. Trimming cost V 10 bases and J 3 bases, with 9 bases left between them. CDR3 length equals 11 residues. Germline CDR1 reads SNHLY; CDR2 reads FYNNEI.

The chain combines TRBV14 with TRBJ1-2; possible D gene TRBD1, 6 bases. The CDR3 is 16 amino acids. Germline CDR1 is SGHDN and CDR2 is FVKESK. Trimming shortened V by 4 bases and J by 4 bases, and 19 bases separated the two germline ends. The CDR3 bases are TGTGCCAGCAGCCCAAGCGGGCAGGGGCAGGCCTATGGCTACACCTTC. It encodes CASSPSGQGQAYGYTF.

V gene TRBV5-4 combines with J gene TRBJ1-2; a possible D gene is TRBD1 (6 bases). Between the trimmed V and J ends, which lost 6 bases and 6 bases, there was a span of 18 bases. The CDR3 loop spans 14 amino acids. Germline V gene data show CDR1 as SGHNT and CDR2 as YYREEE (reference sequence). The chain's CDR3 is CASTTGRGYDGYTF. The CDR3 region has the DNA TGTGCCAGCACCACGGGCAGGGGTTACGATGGCTACACCTTC.

The chain employs TRBV5-4 and TRBJ2-1, with D maybe TRBD1 (7 bases). This CDR3 has 15 amino acids. In germline, CDR1 is SGHNT, CDR2 YYREEE (reference sequence). The V gene lost 4 bases and the J gene lost 3 bases, with 14 bases spanning the gap. The CDR3 reads CASSPQGGSYNEQFF. DNA of the CDR3: TGTGCCAGCAGCCCTCAGGGGGGCAGCTACAATGAGCAGTTCTTC.

The J gene is TRBJ2-7, the V gene TRBV9, with 9 positions matching TRBD2. Germline trimming cut 3 bases from V and 5 bases from J; bases unmatched to any gene: 15. This CDR3 comprises 17 residues. Germline assignment: CDR1 SGDLS and CDR2 YYNGEE. CDR3 in amino acids: CASSARYNLVAGDEQYF. The CDR3 nucleotides read TGTGCCAGCAGCGCCCGGTATAATCTGGTAGCGGGGGACGAGCAGTACTTC. The full variable domain, completed using reference TRBV9 and TRBJ2-7, is DSGVTQTPKHLITATGQRVTLRCSPRSGDLSVYWYQQSLDQGLQFLIQYYNGEERAKGNILERFSAQQFPDLHSELNLSSLELGDSALYFCASSARYNLVAGDEQYFGPGTRLTVT.

The J gene is TRBJ2-7, the V gene TRBV27; D not resolved. Trimming took 5 bases from V and 2 from J, leaving 16 bases between them. Germline CDR1 reads MNHEY; CDR2 reads SMNVEV (reference sequence). This CDR3 is 15 amino acids long. The CDR3 DNA reads as TGTGCCAGCAGTCCAGGTAGTCCTATGCCCTACGAGCAGTACTTC. Encoded protein: CASSPGSPMPYEQYF.

V and J are TRBV9 and TRBJ2-3; 8 bases agree with TRBD1. V lost 3 bases and J lost 0; bases outside the gene matches: 6. Germline loops: CDR1 SGDLS, CDR2 YYNGEE. The CDR3 has 16 residues. The CDR3 loop is CASSAGQGMSTDTQYF. In nucleotides, the CDR3 is TGTGCCAGCAGCGCTGGACAGGGTATGAGCACAGATACGCAGTATTTT.

The chain has TRBV6-4 and TRBJ2-1; 9 nucleotides line up with TRBD2. The V and J ends lost 5 bases and 4 bases, in that order; junction bases with no gene match: 6. The germline V gene has CDR1 MRHNA and CDR2 SNTAGT. The CDR3 loop spans 15 amino acids. The CDR3, as DNA: TGTGCCAGCAGTCGTGGACTAGCGCAGTACAATGAGCAGTTCTTC. It yields the protein CASSRGLAQYNEQFF.

This clone was counted a single time. V is TRBV10-1 and J is TRBJ2-5; D remains unclear. The V and J ends lost 7 bases and 0 bases respectively, with 21 bases between them. CDR1 WNHNN and CDR2 SYGVQD come from the germline V gene (reference sequence). The CDR3 has 17 residues. The CDR3 here is CASIKVLEHTYQETQYF. The CDR3 DNA reads TGCGCCAGCATCAAGGTTTTGGAGCATACGTACCAAGAGACCCAGTACTTC.

The chain carries TRBV10-3 and TRBJ1-5, with D possibly matching TRBD1 (6 bases). Germline loops: CDR1 ENHRY, CDR2 SYGVKD. CDR3 length: 17 residues. V lost 2 bases and J 0 bases, leaving 14 bases between the germline ends. Here the CDR3 DNA reads TGTGCCATCAGTGAGAAGGGGGGGGAAGGTAGCAATCAGCCCCAGCATTTT. Its translation is CAISEKGGEGSNQPQHF.

V gene TRBV5-1 combines with J gene TRBJ1-5; possible D gene TRBD1, 5 bases. The CDR3 covers 15 residues. V was shortened by 0 bases and J by 7 bases, with 14 bases between the two germline ends. Germline CDR1 reads SGHRS; CDR2 reads YFSETQ. CDR3 loop: CASSLGAGSNQPQHF. The CDR3 DNA is TGCGCCAGCAGCTTGGGGGCAGGGTCGAACCAGCCCCAGCATTTT. The whole variable domain, remainder taken from reference TRBV5-1 and TRBJ1-5, is KAGVTQTPRYLIKTRGQQVTLSCSPISGHRSVSWYQQTPGQGLQFLFEYFSETQRNKGNFPGRFSGRQFSNSRSEMNVSTLELGDSALYLCASSLGAGSNQPQHFGDGTRLSIL.

The chain links TRBV27 to TRBJ2-1; 10 bases are shared with TRBD1. This CDR3 region has 17 residues. Germline CDR1 and CDR2: MNHEY and SMNVEV (reference sequence). Unmatched junction bases numbered 13, after V lost 4 bases and J lost 7 bases. The CDR3 region is CASSSPSRQGARNEQFF. Written as DNA, the CDR3 is TGTGCCAGCAGTTCACCCTCGAGACAGGGGGCCAGGAATGAGCAGTTCTTC.

The sample holds a few counts of this clone. The chain is built from TRBV28 and TRBJ2-7; 10 nucleotides match TRBD1. Germline V gene data show CDR1 as MDHEN and CDR2 as SYDVKM. The CDR3 loop spans 14 amino acids. J gave up 6 bases and V 6 bases, and 8 bases lay outside the gene matches. The CDR3 region is CASSHRQGAGEQYF. DNA of the CDR3: TGTGCCAGCAGCCACCGACAGGGGGCAGGCGAGCAGTACTTC. The variable domain in full, with the rest retrieved from reference TRBV28 and TRBJ2-7, is DVKVTQSSRYLVKRTGEKVFLECVQDMDHENMFWYRQDPGLGLRLIYFSYDVKMKEKGDIPEGYSVSREKKERFSLILESASTNQTSMYLCASSHRQGAGEQYFGPGTRLTVT.

The chain links TRBV28 to TRBJ1-5, with TRBD1 as a possible D gene (6 bases). Trimming left V 4 bases short and J 6 bases short, with 10 bases between. Per the germline V gene, CDR1 is MDHEN and CDR2 is SYDVKM. This CDR3 comprises 13 residues. CDR3 nucleotide sequence: TGTGCCAGCAGTTCAGGGGCTTTTCAGCCCCAGCATTTT. Translating it yields CASSSGAFQPQHF.

This clone has just one count. The rearrangement uses TRBV6-1 and TRBJ1-1; D not certain. Trimming removed 7 bases from V and 4 bases from J, with 7 bases in between. This CDR3 comprises 11 residues. Germline V gene data show CDR1 as MNHNS and CDR2 as SASEGT. CDR3 sequence: CASIRITEAFF. The DNA for the CDR3 is TGTGCCAGCATTCGCATCACTGAAGCTTTCTTT.

In this sample, this clone turned up many times. The gene calls are TRBV15 and TRBJ2-1, with 9 bases aligning to TRBD2. Per the germline V gene, CDR1 is LNHNV and CDR2 is YYDKDF (reference sequence). This CDR3 has 16 residues. Trimming at V came to 6 bases and at J to 7 bases, leaving 13 bases not matched to a gene. For the CDR3, the DNA is TGTGCCACCAGGCTCTGGGCGGGAGGGCCGTTGAATGAGCAGTTCTTC. This sequence encodes CATRLWAGGPLNEQFF.

The chain has TRBV27 and TRBJ1-1; 10 bases map to TRBD1. The germline gives CDR1 MNHEY, CDR2 SMNVEV (reference sequence). This CDR3 contains 15 residues. V was pared by 1 base and J by 7 bases, with 6 bases of the junction left unmatched. The CDR3 DNA reads as TGTGCCAGCAGTTTATACGGGACAGGGGACCTTGAAGCTTTCTTT. It codes for CASSLYGTGDLEAFF.

The V call is TRBV11-1, the J call TRBJ2-7; 7 bases match TRBD2. Germline CDR1 is SGHAT and CDR2 is FQDESV (reference sequence). Unmatched junction bases numbered 4, after V lost 6 bases and J lost 2 bases. The CDR3 sequence is 13 residues long. The CDR3: CASRERGAYEQYF. CDR3 DNA sequence: TGTGCCAGCAGGGAGCGGGGTGCCTACGAGCAGTACTTC.